This T cell receptor (beta chain) was recorded in a study of PD-1 blockade in classical Hodgkin lymphoma. The time point is: newly diagnosed, previously untreated cHL patient sample. Assay: immunoSEQ multiplex PCR; the TCRdb copy retains only in-frame clones and omits some. The repertoire holds fewer than 20,000 clones, with 84% as singletons. Between the trimmed V and J ends, which lost 1 base and 6 bases, there was a span of 10 bases. CDR1 is MNHEY, CDR2 SMNVEV, per germline (reference sequence). This CDR3 is built from 14 residues. The V and J genes are TRBV27 and TRBJ1-5; the D is unclear. This TCR came from a human donor with classical Hodgkin lymphoma. Specimen: peripheral blood mononuclear cells (PBMCs). The CDR3 nucleotides are TGTGCCAGCAGTTTATTGGAGGGCGGTCAGCCCCAGCATTTT. Its translation is CASSLLEGGQPQHF.